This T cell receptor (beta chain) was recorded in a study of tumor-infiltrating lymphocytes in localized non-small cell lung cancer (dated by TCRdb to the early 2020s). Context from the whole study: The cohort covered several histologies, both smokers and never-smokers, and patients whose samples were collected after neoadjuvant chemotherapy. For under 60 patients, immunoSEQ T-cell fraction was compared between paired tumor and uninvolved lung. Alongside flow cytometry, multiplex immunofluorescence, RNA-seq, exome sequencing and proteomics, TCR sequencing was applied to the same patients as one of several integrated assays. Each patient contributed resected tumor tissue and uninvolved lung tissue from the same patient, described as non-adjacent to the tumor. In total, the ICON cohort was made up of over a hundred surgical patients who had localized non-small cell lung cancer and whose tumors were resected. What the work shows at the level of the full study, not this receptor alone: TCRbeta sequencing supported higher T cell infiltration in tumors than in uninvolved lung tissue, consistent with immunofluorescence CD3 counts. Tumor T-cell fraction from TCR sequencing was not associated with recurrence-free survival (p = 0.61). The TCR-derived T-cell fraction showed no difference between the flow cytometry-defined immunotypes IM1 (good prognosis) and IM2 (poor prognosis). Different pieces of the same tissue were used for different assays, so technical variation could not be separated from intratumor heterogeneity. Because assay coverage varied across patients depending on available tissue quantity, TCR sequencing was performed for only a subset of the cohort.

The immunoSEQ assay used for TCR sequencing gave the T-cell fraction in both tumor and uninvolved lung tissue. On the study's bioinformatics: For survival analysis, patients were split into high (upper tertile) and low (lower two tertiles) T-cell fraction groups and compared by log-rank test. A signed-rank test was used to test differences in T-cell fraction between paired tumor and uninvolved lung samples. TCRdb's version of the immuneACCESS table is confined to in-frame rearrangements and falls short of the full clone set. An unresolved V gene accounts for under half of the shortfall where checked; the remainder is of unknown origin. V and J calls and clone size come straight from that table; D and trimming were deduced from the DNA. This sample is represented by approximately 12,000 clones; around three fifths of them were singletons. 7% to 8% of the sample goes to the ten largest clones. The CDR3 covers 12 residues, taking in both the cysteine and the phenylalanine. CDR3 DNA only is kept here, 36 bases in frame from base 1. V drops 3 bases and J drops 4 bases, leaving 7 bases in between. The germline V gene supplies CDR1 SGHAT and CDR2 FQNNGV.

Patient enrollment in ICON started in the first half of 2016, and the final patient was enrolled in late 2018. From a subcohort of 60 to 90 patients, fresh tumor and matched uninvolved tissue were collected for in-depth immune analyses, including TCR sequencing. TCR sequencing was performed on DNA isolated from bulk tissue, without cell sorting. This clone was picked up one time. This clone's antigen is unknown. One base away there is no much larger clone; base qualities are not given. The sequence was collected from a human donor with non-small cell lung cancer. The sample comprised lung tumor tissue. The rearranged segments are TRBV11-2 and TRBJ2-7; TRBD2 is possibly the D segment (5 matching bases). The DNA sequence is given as TGTGCCAGCAGCTTGGACTGGTACGAGCAGTACTTC. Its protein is CASSLDWYEQYF.